This section outlines one TCR beta chain sequence together with its context. Antigen: not known. The data originate from a study of beta chain features in type 1 diabetes. Cells sorted by CD45RO/CCR7/CD25/CD127/CD95/CD27 comprised CD4+ naive, central memory, regulatory and stem cell-like memory cells. Study observations and caveats: Any PCR bias toward short templates would affect both groups alike.

CDR3 length equals 13 residues. The V end lost 2 bases, the J end lost 10 bases, and 12 bases lay between the germline ends. Germline V gene data show CDR1 as SNHLY and CDR2 as FYNNEI. TCRB transcripts that were expressed got sequenced, as all of the isolated RNA had been reverse transcribed. The protocol was immunoSEQ multiplex PCR, while the TCRdb copy is restricted to in-frame clones and leaves out a portion. The data show roughly 250,000 clones, around 68% seen once. The receptor's source is a man aged 25-45 years in good health. The V call is TRBV2, the J call TRBJ2-1; possible D gene TRBD2, 5 bases. Sequencing was done on a sample of naive CD4+ T cells from blood. CDR3 loop: CASSERTEAEQFF. In nucleotides, the CDR3 is TGTGCCAGCAGTGAAAGGACGGAGGCCGAGCAGTTCTTC. The whole variable domain, filled in from reference TRBV2 and TRBJ2-1, reads EPEVTQTPSHQVTQMGQEVILRCVPISNHLYFYWYRQILGQKVEFLVSFYNNEISEKSEIFDDQFSVERPDGSNFTLKIRSTKLEDSAMYFCASSERTEAEQFFGPGTRLTVL.